This note documents a single TCR beta chain sequence. Its antigen remains unknown. This entry is derived from a study of human T cells and chemical hapten exposure. Study context: Alopecia areata, totalis or universalis affected patients, mainly female. Across samples, TCR yields varied, mostly owing to small differences in pooled library volumes.

Each CDR3 protein is one row after TCRdb ran MiXCR on the RACE reads. The sample holds approximately 400,000 distinct CDR3 sequences, around 4.8% seen once. Study results and limitations: TCRs exceeding a frequency of 1 in 1000 stayed unchanged under DPC sensitization. Significantly more large CDR3 similarity clusters were formed by expanded TCRs than by controls.

Time point indicated: patch test 1, 2 weeks after DPC sensitization. Specified treatment: therapeutic diphenylcyclopropenone sensitization with weekly scalp DPC. With 5 bases removed from V and 2 bases from J, the gap between germline ends came to 13 bases. The germline V gene encodes CDR1 MDHEN and CDR2 SYDVKM. The CDR3 sequence is 16 residues long. The sample was whole blood, taken in connection with sensitization to the hapten diphenylcyclopropenone (DPC). The TCR was taken from a woman aged 50 to 60 with alopecia areata. Some clones in this sample may be carry-over from other donors' samples. This chain joins TRBV28 and TRBJ1-6, with D hard to call. CDR3 in DNA: TGTGCCAGCAGTGGAGATGAAGGGACCTATAATTCACCCCTCCACTTT. Translation: CASSGDEGTYNSPLHF.